This T cell receptor beta chain was captured by sequencing in a study of blood T cells in healthy people across ages. Regarding this clonotype: A junction end diverges from the germline sequence, so it may reflect a read error.

Sample-barcoded 5' priming and a J-beta primer mix drove a second PCR of 7 to 11 cycles. MiXCR, run by TCRdb on the 5' RACE reads, gives a single entry per CDR3 protein. This table has about 1.8 million distinct CDR3 sequences, about 50% appearing once. The sequencing sample was made of blood. This TCR was sampled from a woman in her thirties or forties in good health.

The chain's CDR3 is CATSDSGTSATYGYTF. The CDR3 region has the DNA TGCGCCACCAGTGATTCTGGGACATCGGCCACCTATGGCTACACCTTC. This chain joins TRBV24-1 and TRBJ1-2; tentative D call: TRBD1 (6 bases). CDR3 size: 16 residues. Germline V gene data show CDR1 as KGHDR and CDR2 as SFDVKD.